This T cell receptor (beta chain) was retrieved from a study of cytomegalovirus exposure and HLA in healthy donors. Comments on this clone: What it binds is not known.

Overall study results and limits: Common viral pathogens seemed, in a later analysis, to connect with several of the most significant clusters.

V shed 4 bases and J shed 2 bases, with 18 bases lying between them. Germline CDR1 reads SGHDT; CDR2 reads YYEEEE. The CDR3 is made up of 16 amino acids. With 60 Vbeta and 13 Jbeta primers, the PCR was carried out. TCRdb's table, derived via immunoSEQ multiplex PCR, lists solely in-frame clones and lacks some. In the table there are a few hundred thousand clones, 70% to 80% of which are singletons. This sequence was found in a girl aged 2-10 years in good health and CMV-seronegative. The sample consisted of PBMCs. The chain links TRBV5-6 to TRBJ1-2, with a tentative D call TRBD1 (6 bases). DNA of the CDR3: TGTGCCAGCAGCCCCTGGACACCGGGGGGCAACTATGGCTACACCTTC. Amino acid sequence: CASSPWTPGGNYGYTF. The complete variable domain, with remaining parts taken from reference TRBV5-6 and TRBJ1-2, reads DAGVTQSPTHLIKTRGQQVTLRCSPKSGHDTVSWYQQALGQGPQFIFQYYEEEERQRGNFPDRFSGHQFPNYSSELNVNALLLGDSALYLCASSPWTPGGNYGYTFGSGTRLTVV.